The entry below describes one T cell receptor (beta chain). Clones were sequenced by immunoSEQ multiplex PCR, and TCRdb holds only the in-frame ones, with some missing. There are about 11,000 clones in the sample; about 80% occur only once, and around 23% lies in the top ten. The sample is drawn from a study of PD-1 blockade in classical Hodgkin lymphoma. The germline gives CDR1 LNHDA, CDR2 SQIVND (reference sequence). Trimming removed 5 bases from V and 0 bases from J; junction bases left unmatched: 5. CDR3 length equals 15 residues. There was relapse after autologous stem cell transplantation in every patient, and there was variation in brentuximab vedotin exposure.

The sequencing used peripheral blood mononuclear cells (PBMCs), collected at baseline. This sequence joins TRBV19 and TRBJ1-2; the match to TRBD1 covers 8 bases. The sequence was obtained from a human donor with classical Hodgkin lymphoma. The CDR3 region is CASSARQGPNYGYTF. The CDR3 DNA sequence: TGTGCCAGTAGTGCCAGACAGGGGCCTAACTATGGCTACACCTTC.